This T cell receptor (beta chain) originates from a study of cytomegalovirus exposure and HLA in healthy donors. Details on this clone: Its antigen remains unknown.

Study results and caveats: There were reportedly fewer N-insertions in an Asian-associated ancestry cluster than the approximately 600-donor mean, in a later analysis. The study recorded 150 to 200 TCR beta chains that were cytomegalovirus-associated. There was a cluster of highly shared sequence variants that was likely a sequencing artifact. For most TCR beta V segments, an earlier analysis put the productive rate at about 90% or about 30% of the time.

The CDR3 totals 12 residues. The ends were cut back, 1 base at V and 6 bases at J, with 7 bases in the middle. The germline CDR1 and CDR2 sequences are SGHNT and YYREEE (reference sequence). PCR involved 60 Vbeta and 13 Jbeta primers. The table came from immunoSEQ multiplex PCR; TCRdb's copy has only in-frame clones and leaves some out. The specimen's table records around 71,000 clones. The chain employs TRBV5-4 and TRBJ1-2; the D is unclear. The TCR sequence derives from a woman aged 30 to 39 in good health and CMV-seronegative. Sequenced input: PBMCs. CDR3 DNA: TGTGCCAGCAGCTTGTGGCAGAATGGCTACACCTTC. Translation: CASSLWQNGYTF.